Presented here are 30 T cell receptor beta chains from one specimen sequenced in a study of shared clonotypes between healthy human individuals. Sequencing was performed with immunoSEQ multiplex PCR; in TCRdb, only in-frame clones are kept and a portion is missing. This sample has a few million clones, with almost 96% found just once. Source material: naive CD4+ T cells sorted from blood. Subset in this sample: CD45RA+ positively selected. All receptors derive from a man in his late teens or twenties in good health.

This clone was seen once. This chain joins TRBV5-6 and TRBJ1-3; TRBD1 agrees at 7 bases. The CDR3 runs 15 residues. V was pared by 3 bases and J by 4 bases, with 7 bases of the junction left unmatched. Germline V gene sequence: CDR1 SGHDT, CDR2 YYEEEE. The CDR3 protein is CASSWGDSPGNTIYF. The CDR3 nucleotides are TGTGCCAGCAGCTGGGGGGACAGTCCGGGAAACACCATATATTTT.

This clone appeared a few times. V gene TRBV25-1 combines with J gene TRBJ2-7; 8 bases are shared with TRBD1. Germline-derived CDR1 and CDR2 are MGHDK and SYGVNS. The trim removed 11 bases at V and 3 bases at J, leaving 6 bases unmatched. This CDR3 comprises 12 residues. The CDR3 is CARWTGCYEQYF. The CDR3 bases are TGTGCCCGATGGACAGGGTGCTACGAGCAGTACTTC.

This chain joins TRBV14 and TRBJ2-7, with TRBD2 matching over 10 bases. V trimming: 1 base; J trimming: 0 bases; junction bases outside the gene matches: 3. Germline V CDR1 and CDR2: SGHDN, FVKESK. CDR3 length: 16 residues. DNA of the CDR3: TGTGCCAGCAGCCAAGGAAGCGGGGGGGTCTCCTACGAGCAGTACTTC. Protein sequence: CASSQGSGGVSYEQYF. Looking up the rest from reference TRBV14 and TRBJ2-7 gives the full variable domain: EAGVTQFPSHSVIEKGQTVTLRCDPISGHDNLYWYRRVMGKEIKFLLHFVKESKQDESGMPNNRFLAERTGGTYSTLKVQPAELEDSGVYFCASSQGSGGVSYEQYFGPGTRLTVT.

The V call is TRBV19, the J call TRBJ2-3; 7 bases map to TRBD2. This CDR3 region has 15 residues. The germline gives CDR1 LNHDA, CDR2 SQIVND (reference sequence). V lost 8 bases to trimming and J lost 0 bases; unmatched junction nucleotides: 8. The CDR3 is CASRRGSGSTDTQYF. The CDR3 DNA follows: TGTGCCAGTCGTCGAGGTAGCGGGAGCACAGATACGCAGTATTTT. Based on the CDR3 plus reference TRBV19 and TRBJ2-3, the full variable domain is DGGITQSPKYLFRKEGQNVTLSCEQNLNHDAMYWYRQDPGQGLRLIYYSQIVNDFQKGDIAEGYSVSREKKESFPLTVTSAQKNPTAFYLCASRRGSGSTDTQYFGPGTRLTVL.

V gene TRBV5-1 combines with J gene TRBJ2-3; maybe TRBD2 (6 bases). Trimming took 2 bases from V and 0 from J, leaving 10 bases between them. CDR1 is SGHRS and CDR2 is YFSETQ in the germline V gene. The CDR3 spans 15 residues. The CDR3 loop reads CASSFSGPSTDTQYF. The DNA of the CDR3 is TGCGCCAGCAGCTTTAGCGGTCCAAGCACAGATACGCAGTATTTT.

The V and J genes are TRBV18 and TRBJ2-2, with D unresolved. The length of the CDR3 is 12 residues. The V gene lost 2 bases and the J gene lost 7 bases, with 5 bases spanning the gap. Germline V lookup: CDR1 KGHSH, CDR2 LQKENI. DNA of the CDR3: TGTGCCAGCTCACCAACGGACGGGGAGCTGTTTTTT. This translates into CASSPTDGELFF. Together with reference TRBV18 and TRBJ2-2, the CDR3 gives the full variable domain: NAGVMQNPRHLVRRRGQEARLRCSPMKGHSHVYWYRQLPEEGLKFMVYLQKENIIDESGMPKERFSAEFPKEGPSILRIQQVVRGDSAAYFCASSPTDGELFFGEGSRLTVL.

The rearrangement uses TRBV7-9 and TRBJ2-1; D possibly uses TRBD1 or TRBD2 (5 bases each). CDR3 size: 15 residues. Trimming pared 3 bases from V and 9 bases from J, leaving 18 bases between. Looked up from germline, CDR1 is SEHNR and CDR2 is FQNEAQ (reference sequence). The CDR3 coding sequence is TGTGCCAGCAGCTTCGATCCCATTTGGGGGTTTGAGCAGTTCTTC. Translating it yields CASSFDPIWGFEQFF.

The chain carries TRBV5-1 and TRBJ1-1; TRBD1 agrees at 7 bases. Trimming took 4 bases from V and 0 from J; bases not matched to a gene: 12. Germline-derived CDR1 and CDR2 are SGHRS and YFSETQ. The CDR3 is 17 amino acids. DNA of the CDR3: TGCGCCAGCAGCCACGCGACAGGGCCGAGGATGAACACTGAAGCTTTCTTT. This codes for CASSHATGPRMNTEAFF.

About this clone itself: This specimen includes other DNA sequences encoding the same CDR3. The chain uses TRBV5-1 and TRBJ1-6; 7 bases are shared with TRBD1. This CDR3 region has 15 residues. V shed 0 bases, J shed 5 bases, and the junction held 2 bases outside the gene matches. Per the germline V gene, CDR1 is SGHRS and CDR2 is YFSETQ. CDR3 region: CASSLGQGNNSPLHF. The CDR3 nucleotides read TGCGCCAGCAGCTTGGGACAGGGAAATAATTCACCCCTCCACTTT.

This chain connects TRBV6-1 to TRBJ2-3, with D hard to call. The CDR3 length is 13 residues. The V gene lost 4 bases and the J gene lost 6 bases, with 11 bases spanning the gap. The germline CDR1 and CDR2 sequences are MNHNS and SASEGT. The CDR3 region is CASSVDPADTQYF. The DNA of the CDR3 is TGTGCCAGCAGTGTGGACCCAGCGGATACGCAGTATTTT.

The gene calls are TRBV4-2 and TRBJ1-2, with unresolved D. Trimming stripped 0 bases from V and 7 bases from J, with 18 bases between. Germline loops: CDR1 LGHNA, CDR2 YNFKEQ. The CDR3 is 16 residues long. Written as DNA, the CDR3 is TGTGCCAGCAGCCAAGAACCCGGACCGACTGGGAGTGGCTACACCTTC. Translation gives CASSQEPGPTGSGYTF.

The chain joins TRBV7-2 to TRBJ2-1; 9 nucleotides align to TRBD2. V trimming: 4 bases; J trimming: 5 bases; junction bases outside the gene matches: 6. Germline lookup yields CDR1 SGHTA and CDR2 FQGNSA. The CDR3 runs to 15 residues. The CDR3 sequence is CASSSLTSGHNEQFF. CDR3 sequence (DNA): TGTGCCAGCAGCTCGCTGACTAGCGGTCACAATGAGCAGTTCTTC.

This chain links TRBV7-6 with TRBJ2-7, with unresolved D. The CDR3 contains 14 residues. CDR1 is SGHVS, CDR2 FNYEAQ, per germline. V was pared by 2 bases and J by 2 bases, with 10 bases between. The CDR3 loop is CASSLPSQTYEQYF. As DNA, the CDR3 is TGTGCCAGCAGCTTACCTTCTCAGACCTACGAGCAGTACTTC.

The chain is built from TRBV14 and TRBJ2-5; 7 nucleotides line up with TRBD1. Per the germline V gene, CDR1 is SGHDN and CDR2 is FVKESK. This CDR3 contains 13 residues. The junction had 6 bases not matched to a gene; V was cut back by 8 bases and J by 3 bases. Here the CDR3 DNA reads TGTGCCAGCCACGACGACAGGGAAGAGACCCAGTACTTC. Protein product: CASHDDREETQYF.

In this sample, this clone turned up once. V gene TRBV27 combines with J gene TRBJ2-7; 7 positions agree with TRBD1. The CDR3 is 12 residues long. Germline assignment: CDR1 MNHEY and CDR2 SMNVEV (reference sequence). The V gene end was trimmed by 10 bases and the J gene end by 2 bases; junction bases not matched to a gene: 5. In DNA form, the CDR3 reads TGTGCCAACTTCGACAGGGCCTACGAGCAGTACTTC. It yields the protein CANFDRAYEQYF.

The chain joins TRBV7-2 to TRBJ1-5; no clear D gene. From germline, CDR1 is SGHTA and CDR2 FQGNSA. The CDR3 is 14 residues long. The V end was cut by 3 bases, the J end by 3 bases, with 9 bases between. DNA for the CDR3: TGTGCCAGCAGCTTTTATAGTGACAATCAGCCCCAGCATTTT. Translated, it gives CASSFYSDNQPQHF.

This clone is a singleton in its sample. CDR3 nucleotides: TGTGCCAGTACCGGGACCCTCGACTCCGAGCAGTACTTC. It specifies CASTGTLDSEQYF. This sequence joins TRBV5-4 and TRBJ2-7; D may correspond to TRBD1 or TRBD2 (5 bases each). Trimming took off 8 bases at V and 6 bases at J, with 18 bases between the two ends. Germline lookup yields CDR1 SGHNT and CDR2 YYREEE (reference sequence). The CDR3 totals 13 residues.

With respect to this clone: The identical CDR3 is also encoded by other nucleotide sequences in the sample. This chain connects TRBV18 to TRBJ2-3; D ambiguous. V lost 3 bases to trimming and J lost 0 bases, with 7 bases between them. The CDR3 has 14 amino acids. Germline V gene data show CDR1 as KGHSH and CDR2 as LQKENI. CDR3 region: CASSPSGSTDTQYF. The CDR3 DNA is TGTGCCAGCTCACCCTCGGGCAGCACAGATACGCAGTATTTT.

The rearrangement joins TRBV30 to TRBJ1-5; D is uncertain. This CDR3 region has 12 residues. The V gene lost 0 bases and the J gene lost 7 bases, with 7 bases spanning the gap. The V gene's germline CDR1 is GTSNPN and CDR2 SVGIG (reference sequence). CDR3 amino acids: CAWSVGFQPQHF. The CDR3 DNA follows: TGTGCCTGGAGTGTGGGTTTCCAGCCCCAGCATTTT.

In DNA, the CDR3 is TGTGCCAGCAGCTGGGACAGGGCCCACGAGCAGTACTTC. Translated, it gives CASSWDRAHEQYF. V usage is TRBV7-9 and J usage is TRBJ2-7; TRBD1 agrees at 9 bases. The CDR3 covers 13 residues. Trimming removed 4 bases from V and 5 bases from J; junction bases left unmatched: 3. CDR1 and CDR2 from the germline V gene are SEHNR and FQNEAQ (reference sequence).

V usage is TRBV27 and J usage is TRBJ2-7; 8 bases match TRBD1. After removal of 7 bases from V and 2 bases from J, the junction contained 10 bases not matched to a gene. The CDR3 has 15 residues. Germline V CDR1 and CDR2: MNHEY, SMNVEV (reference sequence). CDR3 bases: TGTGCCAGCACTCCGCGGCGGACAGGGCCCTACGAGCAGTACTTC. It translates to CASTPRRTGPYEQYF.

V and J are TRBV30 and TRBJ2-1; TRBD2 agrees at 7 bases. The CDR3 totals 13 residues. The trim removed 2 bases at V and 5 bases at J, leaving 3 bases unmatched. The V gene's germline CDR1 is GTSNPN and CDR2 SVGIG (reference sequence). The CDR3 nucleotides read TGTGCCTGGAGTCCCCTAGCGGACAATGAGCAGTTCTTC. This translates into CAWSPLADNEQFF.

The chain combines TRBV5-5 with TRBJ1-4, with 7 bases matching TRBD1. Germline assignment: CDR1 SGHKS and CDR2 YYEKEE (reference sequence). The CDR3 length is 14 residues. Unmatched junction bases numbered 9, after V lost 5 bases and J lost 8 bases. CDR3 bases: TGTGCCAGCAGTTCGGTAGGGGGCGGAGAAAAACTGTTTTTT. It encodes CASSSVGGGEKLFF. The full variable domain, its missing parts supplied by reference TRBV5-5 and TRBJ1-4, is DAGVTQSPTHLIKTRGQQVTLRCSPISGHKSVSWYQQVLGQGPQFIFQYYEKEERGRGNFPDRFSARQFPNYSSELNVNALLLGDSALYLCASSSVGGGEKLFFGSGTQLSVL.

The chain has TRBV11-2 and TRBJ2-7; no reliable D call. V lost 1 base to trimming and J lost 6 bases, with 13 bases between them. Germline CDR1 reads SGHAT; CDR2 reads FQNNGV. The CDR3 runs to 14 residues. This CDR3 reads CASSLVYAQAEQYF. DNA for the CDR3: TGTGCCAGCAGCTTAGTGTATGCCCAAGCCGAGCAGTACTTC.

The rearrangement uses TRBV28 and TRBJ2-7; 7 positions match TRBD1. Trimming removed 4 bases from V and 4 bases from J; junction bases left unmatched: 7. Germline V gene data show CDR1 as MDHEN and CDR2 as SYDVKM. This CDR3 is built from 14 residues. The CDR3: CASSSTGPYYEQYF. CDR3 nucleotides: TGTGCCAGCAGTTCGACAGGGCCCTATTACGAGCAGTACTTC.

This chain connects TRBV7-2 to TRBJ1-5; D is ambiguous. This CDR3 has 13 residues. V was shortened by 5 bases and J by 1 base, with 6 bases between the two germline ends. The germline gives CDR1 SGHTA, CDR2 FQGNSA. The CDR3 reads CASSPKSNQPQHF. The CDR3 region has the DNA TGTGCCAGCAGCCCTAAAAGCAATCAGCCCCAGCATTTT.

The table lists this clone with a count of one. The CDR3 protein is CASSPRRPTNEKLFF. CDR3 sequence (DNA): TGTGCCAGCTCACCAAGACGCCCAACTAATGAAAAACTGTTTTTT. V is TRBV18 and J is TRBJ1-4; D gene unclear. Between the trimmed V and J ends, which lost 2 bases and 0 bases, there was a span of 7 bases. Germline V gives CDR1 KGHSH, CDR2 LQKENI. The CDR3 consists of 15 residues. Using reference TRBV18 and TRBJ1-4 for the parts outside the CDR3, the full variable domain is NAGVMQNPRHLVRRRGQEARLRCSPMKGHSHVYWYRQLPEEGLKFMVYLQKENIIDESGMPKERFSAEFPKEGPSILRIQQVVRGDSAAYFCASSPRRPTNEKLFFGSGTQLSVL.

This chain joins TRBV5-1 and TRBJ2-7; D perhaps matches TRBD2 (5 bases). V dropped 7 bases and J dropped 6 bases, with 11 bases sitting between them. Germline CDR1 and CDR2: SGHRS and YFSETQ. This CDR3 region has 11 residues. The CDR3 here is CASGPGSEQYF. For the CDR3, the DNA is TGCGCCAGCGGCCCGGGGAGCGAGCAGTACTTC.

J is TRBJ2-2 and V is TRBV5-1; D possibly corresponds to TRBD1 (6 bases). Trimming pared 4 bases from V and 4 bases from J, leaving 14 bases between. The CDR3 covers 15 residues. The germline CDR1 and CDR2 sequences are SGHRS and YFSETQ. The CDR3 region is CASSQQGKGTGELFF. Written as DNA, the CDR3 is TGCGCCAGCAGCCAGCAGGGGAAAGGCACCGGGGAGCTGTTTTTT.

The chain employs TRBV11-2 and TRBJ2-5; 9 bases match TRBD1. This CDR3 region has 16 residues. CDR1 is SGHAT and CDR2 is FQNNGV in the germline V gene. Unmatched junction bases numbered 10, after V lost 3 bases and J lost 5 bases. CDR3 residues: CASSLGQGGSGETQYF. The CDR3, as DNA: TGTGCCAGCAGCTTGGGACAGGGTGGGTCCGGGGAGACCCAGTACTTC.